A selection of T cell receptor beta chains follows, all from one sample in a study of control samples from healthy donors and cancer patients. Libraries were prepared by immunoSEQ multiplex PCR; TCRdb keeps only in-frame clonotypes and omits some of them. The sample lists about 140,000 clones; around 94% were seen once. The sequencing input was blood. Receptor source: a man aged 35-49 years in good health. CDR3s include the opening cysteine and the closing phenylalanine or tryptophan. Fields, in order: CDR3 DNA, CDR3 protein, clone size, V gene, J gene, D gene. A D gene is named only where the DNA matches it firmly. Clone size is given for some rows only: seen once, a few or many times, or a class if the clone is expanded.

TGTGCCAGCAGTTACGAGCCTACCTATTACGAGCAGTACTTC,CASSYEPTYYEQYF,NA,TRBV6-6,TRBJ2-7,NA
TGCGCCAGCAGCCCGGGACAGGGTCCCTACGAGCAGTACTTC,CASSPGQGPYEQYF,NA,TRBV5-1,TRBJ2-7,TRBD1
TGCAGCGTTAGCCAGGGAATCTCTGGAAACACCATATATTTT,CSVSQGISGNTIYF,NA,TRBV29-1,TRBJ1-3,NA
TGTGCCAGCTCACCTCGCGGGGACATTCAGTACTTC,CASSPRGDIQYF,NA,TRBV18,TRBJ2-4,NA
TGTGCCTGGACCCAAGACAGGGACGACGGCTACACCTTC,CAWTQDRDDGYTF,once,TRBV30,TRBJ1-2,TRBD1
TGTGCCAGCAGCCCAGGGGCCGAAGAGGACTATGGCTACACCTTC,CASSPGAEEDYGYTF,NA,TRBV11-2,TRBJ1-2,NA
TGTGCCAGCAGCGGGGGGAGCGGACGGGGTGACGAAAAACTGTTTTTT,CASSGGSGRGDEKLFF,NA,TRBV7-6,TRBJ1-4,NA
TGTGCCAGCAGCGTAGAGGCGGTCCAAGAGACCCAGTACTTC,CASSVEAVQETQYF,NA,TRBV9,TRBJ2-5,NA
TGTGCCACCAGTGGGGACCTGGGGACAGGAAGGACTGAAGCTTTCTTT,CATSGDLGTGRTEAFF,NA,TRBV24-1,TRBJ1-1,TRBD1
TGTGCCAGCAGCTCCCAGAGGCCGGGGGGTAACAATGAGCAGTTCTTC,CASSSQRPGGNNEQFF,NA,TRBV9,TRBJ2-1,TRBD2